The clone carrying this T cell receptor (beta chain) was observed a few times. Its target is not known. TCR cDNA was made by 5'RACE template switching, adding a universal primer site and UMIs. TCRdb re-called the 5' RACE reads through MiXCR, storing one row per CDR3 protein. Here the sample spans hundreds of thousands of distinct CDR3 sequences, roughly 12% being singletons. These data come from a study of T cells after yellow fever vaccination. Study-wide points: Clones from primary vaccination mostly reappeared after the booster (around 96% CD4, approximately 91% CD8). The study found a weaker secondary response that peaked faster, day 5 versus 15.

Germline loops: CDR1 MNHEY, CDR2 SVGEGT. Trimming at V came to 8 bases and at J to 7 bases, leaving 9 bases not matched to a gene. This CDR3 is built from 15 residues. This clonotype originated in a man aged 25 to 40 who received the YFV17D yellow fever vaccine. The material sequenced was PBMCs, taken on the day of the yellow fever booster vaccination. This sequence joins TRBV6-2 or TRBV6-3 and TRBJ2-2, with 11 bases fitting TRBD2. CDR3 in amino acids: CASRTSGLGGGELFF. CDR3 in DNA: TGTGCCAGCCGGACTAGCGGGCTTGGAGGCGGGGAGCTGTTTTTT.